This entry concerns a single T cell receptor beta chain. What it binds is unknown. This sample stems from a study of beta chain features in type 1 diabetes. Regarding the study as a whole: Shorter TCRB CDR3s, moderately but significantly so, were found in Type 1 diabetes patients in all four CD4+ subsets. The question left open here concerned HLA type influencing TCRB rearrangement.

The investigators reverse transcribed all of the isolated RNA, so they sequenced expressed TCRB transcripts. Here immunoSEQ multiplex PCR was the method, and the copy in TCRdb shows in-frame clones only, minus some. The sample lists about 740,000 clones, about an eighth occurring once. The sequencing sample was made of naive CD4+ T cells from blood. The receptor comes from a man between 18 and 29 years old with type 1 diabetes.

The CDR3 reads CASSLRTLYDSPLHF. As DNA, the CDR3 is TGTGCCAGCAGCCTTCGGACCCTCTACGATTCACCCCTCCACTTT. The V call is TRBV7-9, the J call TRBJ1-6; D gene uncertain. The V end lost 5 bases, the J end lost 8 bases, and 16 bases lay between the germline ends. Germline V gene sequence: CDR1 SEHNR, CDR2 FQNEAQ (reference sequence). CDR3 length: 15 amino acids. Full variable domain (outside the CDR3, taken from reference TRBV7-9 and TRBJ1-6): DTGVSQNPRHKITKRGQNVTFRCDPISEHNRLYWYRQTLGQGPEFLTYFQNEAQLEKSRLLSDRFSAERPKGSFSTLEIQRTEQGDSAMYLCASSLRTLYDSPLHFGNGTRLTVT.